Here is one TCR beta chain with its context. These data come from a study of blood T cell repertoires in COVID-19. Across the whole study: In each case, the material was cDNA or gDNA derived from T cells, B-cell-depleted T cells, or PBMCs.

Authors' analysis steps: Nucleated cell number was recorded as an estimate derived from reference gene primer amplification. Assay: immunoSEQ multiplex PCR; the TCRdb copy retains only in-frame clones and omits some. Clonal size and the V and J genes are those of that table, whereas D and trimming came from the DNA. Counted here are around 70,000 clones, about 86% occurring once; the ten biggest clones make up around 10%. Germline values: CDR1 MNHEY, CDR2 SVGAGI. V trimming: 0 bases; J trimming: 10 bases; junction bases outside the gene matches: 4. The CDR3 length is 13 residues. Material: peripheral blood. The clonotype comes from a human donor in a cohort sampled during active COVID-19. The chain uses TRBV6-5 and TRBJ2-7, with 9 bases matching TRBD1. In nucleotides, the CDR3 is TGTGCCAGCAGTTACTCGAAGGGACAGGGACAGTACTTC. Translated, it gives CASSYSKGQGQYF.